The 10 T cell receptor beta chains presented below share a single source sample, sequenced in a study of cytomegalovirus exposure and HLA in healthy donors. 13 Jbeta primers and 60 Vbeta primers were used for the PCR. Clones were sequenced by immunoSEQ multiplex PCR, and TCRdb holds only the in-frame ones, with some missing. This sample carries approximately 160,000 clones, around 78% of them seen once, and the ten largest clones take 7%. Sequencing used PBMCs. The receptors were gathered from a middle-aged woman in good health and CMV-seropositive.

On this clone: Other DNA sequences in the sample encode the same CDR3. This rearrangement joins TRBV5-4 to TRBJ1-1; no definite D call. This CDR3 spans 13 amino acids. The germline CDR1 and CDR2 sequences are SGHNT and YYREEE (reference sequence). The V end was cut by 0 bases, the J end by 2 bases, with 5 bases between. CDR3 in amino acids: CASSLERNTEAFF. The CDR3 nucleotides read TGTGCCAGCAGCTTGGAGAGAAACACTGAAGCTTTCTTT.

This sequence joins TRBV5-4 and TRBJ2-3, with 12 bases identical to TRBD2. CDR3 length: 15 amino acids. With 6 bases clipped from V and 6 bases from J, the junction kept 8 bases outside the gene matches. Per the germline V gene, CDR1 is SGHNT and CDR2 is YYREEE (reference sequence). The CDR3 region has the DNA TGTGCCAGCACCTATCTAGCGGGGGGGCCGGATACGCAGTATTTT. It specifies CASTYLAGGPDTQYF.

This clone was found a few times. The chain uses TRBV6-1 and TRBJ1-5, with TRBD1 as a possible D gene (5 bases). This CDR3 spans 12 amino acids. Germline V lookup: CDR1 MNHNS, CDR2 SASEGT. Trimming removed 3 bases at V and 6 bases at J, with 6 bases between. In nucleotides, the CDR3 is TGTGCCAGCAGTGATGGGGCTCAGCCCCAGCATTTT. Encoded protein: CASSDGAQPQHF.

The chain employs TRBV25-1 and TRBJ2-5; TRBD1 aligns across 9 bases. V trimming: 7 bases; J trimming: 2 bases; junction bases outside the gene matches: 17. Germline values: CDR1 MGHDK, CDR2 SYGVNS. This CDR3 is built from 18 residues. CDR3 loop: CASKQTGTGMFYQETQYF. The CDR3 DNA is TGTGCCAGCAAACAAACCGGGACAGGGATGTTTTATCAAGAGACCCAGTACTTC.

This clone was counted once. The CDR3 loop is CSVAGMDGYTF. For the CDR3, the DNA is TGCAGCGTTGCCGGGATGGATGGCTACACCTTC. J is TRBJ1-2 and V is TRBV29-1, with unresolved D. V dropped 4 bases and J dropped 6 bases, with 9 bases sitting between them. Germline CDR1 reads SQVTM; CDR2 reads ANQGSEA. The CDR3 sequence is 11 residues long.

This chain connects TRBV28 to TRBJ1-2; D is perhaps TRBD1 (5 bases). The CDR3 has 12 amino acids. V lost 6 bases and J 8 bases, leaving 13 bases between the germline ends. Looked up from germline, CDR1 is MDHEN and CDR2 is SYDVKM. This chain's CDR3 is CASRDPGHGYTF. The CDR3 bases are TGTGCCAGCAGGGACCCAGGGCACGGCTACACCTTC.

The chain uses TRBV5-6 and TRBJ1-5; D remains unclear. The CDR3 loop spans 13 amino acids. Germline V gene data show CDR1 as SGHDT and CDR2 as YYEEEE. Trimming pared 4 bases from V and 3 bases from J, leaving 8 bases between. CDR3 in amino acids: CASSLRNNQPQHF. CDR3 bases: TGTGCCAGCAGCCTCAGGAACAATCAGCCCCAGCATTTT.

The chain links TRBV11-2 to TRBJ1-2, with 7 bases fitting TRBD1. This CDR3 has 14 amino acids. V lost 5 bases and J lost 5; bases outside the gene matches: 8. Germline V lookup: CDR1 SGHAT, CDR2 FQNNGV. This CDR3 is CASSRAQGTYGYTF. The CDR3 coding sequence is TGTGCCAGCAGCCGAGCACAGGGGACATATGGCTACACCTTC.

The V call is TRBV2, the J call TRBJ2-7; 8 bases are shared with TRBD1. The CDR3 loop spans 13 amino acids. The germline V gene encodes CDR1 SNHLY and CDR2 FYNNEI. Trimming removed 7 bases from V and 0 bases from J; junction bases left unmatched: 2. The CDR3 bases are TGTGCCAGCACGGGACAGGCCTCCTACGAGCAGTACTTC. Its protein product is CASTGQASYEQYF.

The chain combines TRBV5-1 with TRBJ2-7; 11 bases line up with TRBD2. Germline V CDR1 and CDR2: SGHRS, YFSETQ. The CDR3 contains 16 residues. V was pared by 1 base and J by 4 bases, with 7 bases of the junction left unmatched. In DNA, the CDR3 is TGCGCCAGCAGCTTGTCTCTACTAGCGGGGGAATACGAGCAGTACTTC. Its translation is CASSLSLLAGEYEQYF.